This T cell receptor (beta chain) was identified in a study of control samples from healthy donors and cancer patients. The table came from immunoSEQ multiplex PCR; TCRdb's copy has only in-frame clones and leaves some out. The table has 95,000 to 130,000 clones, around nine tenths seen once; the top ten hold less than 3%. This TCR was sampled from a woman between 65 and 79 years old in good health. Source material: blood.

The CDR3 DNA follows: TGTGCCAGCGGAGCCGATACGCAGTATTTT. Translation: CASGADTQYF. This chain links TRBV6-6 with TRBJ2-3; D call uncertain. V was clipped by 8 bases and J by 6 bases, with 6 bases between them. CDR3 length: 10 amino acids. CDR1 MNHNY and CDR2 SVGAGI come from the germline V gene (reference sequence).